Listed below are T cell receptor delta chains from one sample, sequenced in a study of gamma-delta T cells after stem cell transplantation. TCRdb re-called the RT-PCR reads through CATT. The sample lists under 8,500 delta-chain clones, approximately 23% occurring once. Material: gamma-delta T cells. The receptors stem from a human donor. It is not recorded whose cells these are; they may come from a transplant donor. Both conserved end residues are part of each CDR3. The order of the fields is D gene, J gene, clone size, V gene, CDR3 DNA, CDR3 protein. D genes are given only for firm matches. Clone size is shown for a subset of rows, as once, few, many or a class of expanded clone.

d_gene: TRDD3
j_gene: TRDJ1
abundance: medium-sized
v_gene: TRDV2
CDR3nt: TGTGCCTGTGACCGGGTACGACTGGGGGATACGGACGACACCGATAAACTCATCTTT
CDR3aa: CACDRVRLGDTDDTDKLIF

d_gene: TRDD3
j_gene: TRDJ3
abundance: few
v_gene: TRDV2
CDR3nt: TGTGCCTGTGACACTTGGCTCACTGGGGGATCTAAAGCCAGCTCCTGGGACACCCGACAGATGTTTTTC
CDR3aa: CACDTWLTGGSKASSWDTRQMFF

d_gene: TRDD3
j_gene: TRDJ3
abundance: medium-sized
v_gene: TRDV2
CDR3nt: TGTGCCTGTGACTCCGCCTCGACTGGGGGATACTTGAGTTCCCACTGGGACACCCGACAGATGTTTTTC
CDR3aa: CACDSASTGGYLSSHWDTRQMFF

d_gene: TRDD3
j_gene: TRDJ1
abundance: NA
v_gene: TRDV2
CDR3nt: TGTGCCTGTGACTCAGTTCGTACTGGGGGATACAGGGCCGATAAACTCATCTTT
CDR3aa: CACDSVRTGGYRADKLIF

d_gene: NA
j_gene: TRDJ3
abundance: few
v_gene: TRDV2
CDR3nt: TGTGCCTGTGACACGGTGTGGGGGGGACCAAGCTCCTGGGACACCCGACAGATGTTTTTC
CDR3aa: CACDTVWGGPSSWDTRQMFF

d_gene: NA
j_gene: TRDJ1
abundance: medium-sized
v_gene: TRDV2
CDR3nt: TGTGCCTGTGATCCCCTTCCTACCAATCTTCTAAGGGATACGCGACCCGATAAACTCATCTTT
CDR3aa: CACDPLPTNLLRDTRPDKLIF

d_gene: TRDD3
j_gene: TRDJ1
abundance: few
v_gene: TRDV2
CDR3nt: TGTGCCTGTGACACCGTATCCGCGTACCAGTCCAGATTACTGGGGGATACGTCGGAAACCGATAAACTCATCTTT
CDR3aa: CACDTVSAYQSRLLGDTSETDKLIF

d_gene: TRDD3
j_gene: TRDJ1
abundance: once
v_gene: TRDV2
CDR3nt: TGTGCCTGTGACACCCTTGTACTGGGGGATACTTCTCAAGGCGATAAACTCATCTTT
CDR3aa: CACDTLVLGDTSQGDKLIF

d_gene: TRDD3
j_gene: TRDJ1
abundance: few
v_gene: TRDV2
CDR3nt: TGTGCCTGTGACATTCTTATTCCATACACTACTGGGGGAGCTCATCCTAGAGATTACACCGATAAACTCATCTTT
CDR3aa: CACDILIPYTTGGAHPRDYTDKLIF

d_gene: TRDD3
j_gene: TRDJ1
abundance: NA
v_gene: TRDV2
CDR3nt: TGTGCCTGTGACAAGGTAACTGGGGGCCACCAACCCACGTACACCGATAAACTCATCTTC
CDR3aa: CACDKVTGGHQPTYTDKLIF

d_gene: TRDD3
j_gene: TRDJ3
abundance: NA
v_gene: TRDV2
CDR3nt: TGTGCCTGTGACACCGCAATACTGGGGGATACCCAAAGCTCCTGGGACACCCGACAGATGTTTTTC
CDR3aa: CACDTAILGDTQSSWDTRQMFF

d_gene: TRDD2
j_gene: TRDJ1
abundance: medium-sized
v_gene: TRDV1
CDR3nt: TGTGCTCTTGGGGGACCGCCAATCACTTCCTACGGTATACGGAACAAACTCATCTTT
CDR3aa: CALGGPPITSYGIRNKLIF

d_gene: TRDD3
j_gene: TRDJ3
abundance: few
v_gene: TRDV2
CDR3nt: TGTGCCTGTGACACCGCGGGGACTGGGGGATACGCAGGCTGGGACACCCGACAGATGTTTTTC
CDR3aa: CACDTAGTGGYAGWDTRQMFF

d_gene: TRDD3
j_gene: TRDJ1
abundance: medium-sized
v_gene: TRDV2
CDR3nt: TGTGCCTGTGACGGTCTACTGGGGGATAACGATAAACTCATCTTT
CDR3aa: CACDGLLGDNDKLIF

d_gene: NA
j_gene: TRDJ3
abundance: few
v_gene: TRDV2
CDR3nt: TGTGCCTGTGACACCCTGCCGGGCCGGGCCGGCTTGAAGGAAAGAGGACAGATGTTTTTC
CDR3aa: CACDTLPGRAGLKERGQMFF

d_gene: NA
j_gene: TRDJ1
abundance: medium-sized
v_gene: TRDV2
CDR3nt: TGTGCCTGTGACACTCTTAGCGCCCCCCATTACACCGATAAACTCATCTTT
CDR3aa: CACDTLSAPHYTDKLIF

d_gene: TRDD3
j_gene: TRDJ3
abundance: few
v_gene: TRDV2
CDR3nt: TGTGCCTGTGACGCAATTAAAACTGGGGGATACCTCCCCCACTCCTGGGACACCCGACAGATGTTTTTC
CDR3aa: CACDAIKTGGYLPHSWDTRQMFF

d_gene: TRDD3
j_gene: TRDJ3
abundance: medium-sized
v_gene: TRDV2
CDR3nt: TGTGCCTGTGACACCGGCTGGGGGAACTCCTGGGACACCCGACAGATGTTTTTC
CDR3aa: CACDTGWGNSWDTRQMFF

d_gene: TRDD3
j_gene: TRDJ3
abundance: NA
v_gene: TRDV2
CDR3nt: TGTGCCTGTGACAGGGTCCTACTGGGGGATACGCGTCTGTCCTGGGACACCCGACAGATGTTTTTC
CDR3aa: CACDRVLLGDTRLSWDTRQMFF

d_gene: TRDD3
j_gene: TRDJ1
abundance: NA
v_gene: TRDV2
CDR3nt: TGTGCCTGTGACTCCGTCCTGCCCCGTCGTGGGGGATACCGGAACACCGATAAACTCATCTTT
CDR3aa: CACDSVLPRRGGYRNTDKLIF

d_gene: TRDD3
j_gene: TRDJ1
abundance: NA
v_gene: TRDV2
CDR3nt: TGTGCCTGTGACCCCCTTGATGGGGGATCATACACCGATAAACTCATCTTT
CDR3aa: CACDPLDGGSYTDKLIF

d_gene: TRDD3
j_gene: TRDJ1
abundance: once
v_gene: TRDV3
CDR3nt: TGTGCCTTTAGTAACCTTCCCGGACTGGGGGATATTTATTCTTACACCGATAAACTCATCTTT
CDR3aa: CAFSNLPGLGDIYSYTDKLIF

d_gene: TRDD3
j_gene: TRDJ1
abundance: medium-sized
v_gene: TRDV2
CDR3nt: TGTGCCTGTGATACGTCCTTTACCTCCGCTGGGGGAACCCTGTACACCGATAAACTCATCTTT
CDR3aa: CACDTSFTSAGGTLYTDKLIF

d_gene: NA
j_gene: TRDJ1
abundance: NA
v_gene: TRDV2
CDR3nt: TGTGCCTGTGACAAACTGGGAACCGGTAAACTCATCTTT
CDR3aa: CACDKLGTGKLIF